The 28 T cell receptor beta chains below all came from one sample that was sequenced in a study of OX40 agonist ivuxolimab in advanced cancers. Repertoires were generated with immunoSEQ multiplex PCR, while TCRdb's copy carries only in-frame clones and drops some. The sample has roughly 70,000 clones; 75% to 95% are singletons. The sequenced sample was CD4+ or CD8+ T cells sorted from blood, obtained in a trial of the OX40 agonist ivuxolimab. The source is an adult with an advanced solid tumor such as melanoma, head and neck, liver or kidney cancer.

The rearrangement joins TRBV5-1 to TRBJ1-5, with D perhaps TRBD1 (6 bases). CDR1 is SGHRS and CDR2 is YFSETQ in the germline V gene. Trimming took off 4 bases at V and 2 bases at J, with 13 bases between the two ends. This CDR3 has 15 amino acids. CDR3: CASSVEGVGNQPQHF. The CDR3, as DNA: TGCGCCAGCAGCGTGGAGGGGGTAGGCAATCAGCCCCAGCATTTT. The full variable domain, rest sourced from reference TRBV5-1 and TRBJ1-5, is KAGVTQTPRYLIKTRGQQVTLSCSPISGHRSVSWYQQTPGQGLQFLFEYFSETQRNKGNFPGRFSGRQFSNSRSEMNVSTLELGDSALYLCASSVEGVGNQPQHFGDGTRLSIL.

The rearrangement links TRBV4-3 to TRBJ1-4; D unresolved. CDR1 and CDR2 from the germline V gene are LGHNA and YSLEER. The CDR3 covers 16 residues. V was cut by 3 bases and J by 4 bases, with 15 bases left in between. The CDR3 DNA sequence: TGCGCCAGCAGCCAGGCTGTGGAGAGTTTTAATGAAAAACTGTTTTTT. This sequence encodes CASSQAVESFNEKLFF.

The chain carries TRBV7-9 and TRBJ2-2; 11 bases line up with TRBD1. Germline V gene sequence: CDR1 SEHNR, CDR2 FQNEAQ (reference sequence). The CDR3 spans 18 residues. Trimming took 5 bases from V and 5 from J; bases not matched to a gene: 13. CDR3 coding DNA: TGTGCCAGCAGCCCCCCGGGGGACAGGGGGACCTTAACCGGGGAGCTGTTTTTT. This translates into CASSPPGDRGTLTGELFF.

This clone was recorded a few times. The chain joins TRBV7-9 to TRBJ1-5, with 10 nucleotides matching TRBD1. Germline CDR1 SEHNR, CDR2 FQNEAQ (reference sequence). The CDR3 length is 15 residues. With V trimmed by 5 bases and J by 2 bases, 3 bases remained unmatched. This chain's CDR3 is CASSPGQGGNQPQHF. The CDR3 nucleotides read TGTGCCAGCAGCCCAGGACAGGGGGGCAATCAGCCCCAGCATTTT. The entire variable domain, with the rest obtained from reference TRBV7-9 and TRBJ1-5, is as follows: DTGVSQNPRHKITKRGQNVTFRCDPISEHNRLYWYRQTLGQGPEFLTYFQNEAQLEKSRLLSDRFSAERPKGSFSTLEIQRTEQGDSAMYLCASSPGQGGNQPQHFGDGTRLSIL.

V usage is TRBV15 and J usage is TRBJ2-7, with 7 nucleotides matching TRBD1. With 6 bases clipped from V and 1 base from J, the junction kept 6 bases outside the gene matches. CDR1 is LNHNV and CDR2 is YYDKDF in the germline V gene (reference sequence). CDR3 length equals 14 residues. This CDR3 reads CATSVDRVSYEQYF. CDR3 nucleotides: TGTGCCACCAGTGTTGACAGGGTGTCCTACGAGCAGTACTTC.

The V call is TRBV4-1, the J call TRBJ1-4, with 7 nucleotides matching TRBD1. Trimming removed 5 bases from V and 8 bases from J; junction bases left unmatched: 11. Germline V gene data show CDR1 as MGHRA and CDR2 as YSYEKL. This CDR3 is 15 amino acids long. The CDR3, as DNA: TGCGCCAGCAGCTTCCGACAGGGTGGTCGGGAAAAACTGTTTTTT. Translated, it gives CASSFRQGGREKLFF.

The chain couples TRBV19 to TRBJ1-1; possibly TRBD1 for D (6 bases). The CDR3 is made up of 12 amino acids. Trimming pared 7 bases from V and 4 bases from J, leaving 10 bases between. Germline V CDR1 and CDR2: LNHDA, SQIVND (reference sequence). CDR3 coding DNA: TGTGCCAGTAATCAGGGGATCACTGAAGCTTTCTTT. This codes for CASNQGITEAFF.

This chain connects TRBV7-9 to TRBJ2-7; 12 nucleotides align to TRBD2. J lost 0 bases, V lost 5 bases, and 14 bases had no gene match. Germline CDR1 and CDR2: SEHNR and FQNEAQ (reference sequence). The CDR3 contains 19 residues. CDR3 coding DNA: TGTGCCAGCAGCCCCCGACAGGGACTAGCGGGTAAGACCTCCTACGAGCAGTACTTC. It codes for CASSPRQGLAGKTSYEQYF. The full variable domain, rest sourced from reference TRBV7-9 and TRBJ2-7, is DTGVSQNPRHKITKRGQNVTFRCDPISEHNRLYWYRQTLGQGPEFLTYFQNEAQLEKSRLLSDRFSAERPKGSFSTLEIQRTEQGDSAMYLCASSPRQGLAGKTSYEQYFGPGTRLTVT.

The chain carries TRBV5-1 and TRBJ1-1; D possibly corresponds to TRBD1 (5 bases). V was shortened by 0 bases and J by 5 bases, with 11 bases between the two germline ends. Looked up from germline, CDR1 is SGHRS and CDR2 is YFSETQ. The CDR3 loop spans 14 amino acids. CDR3 loop: CASSLAGQGTEAFF. DNA for the CDR3: TGCGCCAGCAGCTTGGCCGGGCAGGGAACTGAAGCTTTCTTT.

The rearrangement joins TRBV28 to TRBJ2-7; maybe TRBD1 (6 bases). With 6 bases removed from V and 7 bases from J, the gap between germline ends came to 19 bases. The CDR3 runs 14 residues. CDR1 is MDHEN, CDR2 SYDVKM, per germline. The CDR3 loop reads CASRPSQGLVEQYF. The CDR3 DNA reads TGTGCCAGCAGACCATCTCAGGGGCTGGTAGAGCAGTACTTC. The variable domain in full, completed from reference TRBV28 and TRBJ2-7, reads DVKVTQSSRYLVKRTGEKVFLECVQDMDHENMFWYRQDPGLGLRLIYFSYDVKMKEKGDIPEGYSVSREKKERFSLILESASTNQTSMYLCASRPSQGLVEQYFGPGTRLTVT.

The chain carries TRBV27 and TRBJ2-7; D is unresolved. The germline V gene has CDR1 MNHEY and CDR2 SMNVEV (reference sequence). Trimming pared 5 bases from V and 7 bases from J, leaving 15 bases between. This CDR3 region has 13 residues. The CDR3 sequence: CASSLSSSQEQYF. In DNA, the CDR3 is TGTGCCAGCAGTCTGTCCTCCTCGCAGGAGCAGTACTTC.

This chain links TRBV5-4 with TRBJ2-7; D could derive from TRBD1 or TRBD2 (6 bases each). Germline lookup yields CDR1 SGHNT and CDR2 YYREEE (reference sequence). The CDR3 runs 16 residues. The V gene lost 4 bases and the J gene lost 4 bases, with 21 bases spanning the gap. CDR3 loop: CASSGGDGGGAYEQYF. As DNA, the CDR3 is TGTGCCAGCAGCGGAGGGGACGGGGGCGGCGCGTACGAGCAGTACTTC.

V and J are TRBV29-1 and TRBJ2-1; possibly TRBD2 for D (5 bases). V dropped 5 bases and J dropped 0 bases, with 14 bases sitting between them. CDR1 and CDR2 from the germline V gene are SQVTM and ANQGSEA. The CDR3 loop spans 15 amino acids. The CDR3 here is CSVQEVGSSYNEQFF. The CDR3 nucleotides read TGCAGCGTTCAGGAGGTTGGAAGCTCCTACAATGAGCAGTTCTTC.

The chain recombines TRBV27 with TRBJ2-3; tentatively, D is TRBD1 (6 bases). The germline V and J ends were trimmed by 0 bases and 2 bases, with 9 bases remaining between them. The CDR3 extends over 15 amino acids. The V gene's germline CDR1 is MNHEY and CDR2 SMNVEV (reference sequence). CDR3 nucleotide sequence: TGTGCCAGCAGTTTATCCAGGGGAACCACAGATACGCAGTATTTT. Encoded protein: CASSLSRGTTDTQYF.

The V gene is TRBV19, the J gene TRBJ2-1, with 9 bases identical to TRBD2. The CDR3 is 13 residues long. J lost 10 bases, V lost 5 bases, and 6 bases had no gene match. In germline, CDR1 is LNHDA, CDR2 SQIVND (reference sequence). The CDR3 DNA sequence: TGTGCCAGTAGTGAAGCGGGGGGCTTCGAGCAGTTCTTC. Its translation is CASSEAGGFEQFF.

The chain joins TRBV2 to TRBJ2-5; 12 nucleotides align to TRBD2. The ends lost 4 bases at V and 5 bases at J; junction bases unmatched: 5. CDR3 length: 15 residues. Germline V CDR1 and CDR2: SNHLY, FYNNEI. CDR3 loop: CASSVTSGSRETQYF. CDR3 bases: TGTGCCAGCAGTGTGACTAGCGGGAGCCGGGAGACCCAGTACTTC.

V is TRBV5-1 and J is TRBJ2-5; 8 nucleotides agree with TRBD2. CDR3 size: 18 residues. Unmatched junction bases numbered 12, after V lost 0 bases and J lost 2 bases. Germline CDR1 and CDR2: SGHRS and YFSETQ. In DNA form, the CDR3 reads TGCGCCAGCAGCTTGGTGTTTTCCGGGAGCGGGGGACAAGAGACCCAGTACTTC. It encodes CASSLVFSGSGGQETQYF.

Only one count was recorded for this clone. This chain connects TRBV5-5 to TRBJ2-2; D perhaps matches TRBD1 (6 bases). From germline, CDR1 is SGHKS and CDR2 YYEKEE (reference sequence). The CDR3 runs 13 residues. V was cut by 0 bases and J by 6 bases, with 6 bases left in between. The CDR3 nucleotides read TGTGCCAGCAGCTTGGACAGGGCCGGGGAGCTGTTTTTT. This sequence encodes CASSLDRAGELFF. Using reference TRBV5-5 and TRBJ2-2 for the parts outside the CDR3, the full variable domain is DAGVTQSPTHLIKTRGQQVTLRCSPISGHKSVSWYQQVLGQGPQFIFQYYEKEERGRGNFPDRFSARQFPNYSSELNVNALLLGDSALYLCASSLDRAGELFFGEGSRLTVL.

CDR3 protein: CASRDRGSYEQYF. The CDR3 region has the DNA TGTGCCAGCAGGGACAGGGGGTCCTACGAGCAGTACTTC. The chain links TRBV2 to TRBJ2-7, with TRBD1 matching over 10 bases. V dropped 6 bases and J dropped 1; count of bases not matched to a gene: 0. CDR3 size: 13 residues. Germline loops: CDR1 SNHLY, CDR2 FYNNEI.

This chain connects TRBV16 to TRBJ2-7; D uncertain. With 2 bases removed from V and 7 bases from J, the gap between germline ends came to 15 bases. The CDR3 totals 14 residues. Germline CDR1 is KGHSY and CDR2 is FQNENV. The CDR3 sequence: CASSQNTPTMEQYF. CDR3 DNA: TGTGCCAGCAGCCAAAACACCCCAACGATGGAGCAGTACTTC.

The genes are TRBV4-2 and TRBJ1-5; D uncertain. CDR1 LGHNA and CDR2 YNFKEQ come from the germline V gene. Trimming took off 0 bases at V and 6 bases at J, with 12 bases between the two ends. CDR3 length: 15 amino acids. The DNA for the CDR3 is TGTGCCAGCAGCCAAGACGGACCTAGCGGTCAGCCCCAGCATTTT. Translating gives CASSQDGPSGQPQHF.

The table lists this clone with a count of one. This chain uses TRBV29-1 with TRBJ2-1; possible D gene TRBD2, 6 bases. The CDR3 contains 15 residues. CDR1 and CDR2 (germline): SQVTM, ANQGSEA. Trimming removed 2 bases from V and 0 bases from J, with 11 bases in between. DNA for the CDR3: TGCAGCGTTGAAATTCGGGAGAGCTCCTACAATGAGCAGTTCTTC. It specifies CSVEIRESSYNEQFF.

The V and J genes are TRBV28 and TRBJ1-5, with a weak D call TRBD1 (5 bases). From germline, CDR1 is MDHEN and CDR2 SYDVKM. V gave up 4 bases and J gave up 8 bases, with 21 bases separating them. This CDR3 is 16 amino acids long. The CDR3 coding sequence is TGTGCCAGCAGTTCATCTCGACAGACCCTAGGAGAGCCCCAGCATTTT. Residues: CASSSSRQTLGEPQHF.

V and J are TRBV27 and TRBJ1-1; D gene unclear. Germline V lookup: CDR1 MNHEY, CDR2 SMNVEV (reference sequence). The V end lost 6 bases, the J end lost 0 bases, and 8 bases lay between the germline ends. This CDR3 region has 13 residues. Here the CDR3 DNA reads TGTGCCAGCAGCATTCGCTTGAACACTGAAGCTTTCTTT. Its protein is CASSIRLNTEAFF.

The chain couples TRBV2 to TRBJ2-3; D uncertain. The CDR3 runs 13 residues. The germline CDR1 and CDR2 sequences are SNHLY and FYNNEI. Between the trimmed V and J ends, which lost 3 bases and 2 bases, there was a span of 6 bases. The CDR3 spells CASSDPNTDTQYF. The CDR3 DNA sequence: TGTGCCAGCAGTGATCCAAACACAGATACGCAGTATTTT. The whole variable domain, filled in from reference TRBV2 and TRBJ2-3, reads EPEVTQTPSHQVTQMGQEVILRCVPISNHLYFYWYRQILGQKVEFLVSFYNNEISEKSEIFDDQFSVERPDGSNFTLKIRSTKLEDSAMYFCASSDPNTDTQYFGPGTRLTVL.

The V call is TRBV6-1, the J call TRBJ2-1; D is uncertain. The CDR3 runs 16 residues. Germline V gene data show CDR1 as MNHNS and CDR2 as SASEGT. V gave up 0 bases and J gave up 3 bases, with 12 bases separating them. CDR3 coding DNA: TGTGCCAGCAGTGAAGCAGGAAACAGCTACTACAATGAGCAGTTCTTC. Amino acids: CASSEAGNSYYNEQFF.

This chain connects TRBV6-5 to TRBJ1-1, with D hard to call. The CDR3 totals 12 residues. The germline V gene encodes CDR1 MNHEY and CDR2 SVGAGI. V lost 1 base, J lost 6 bases, and 6 bases lay in between. CDR3 in amino acids: CASSYYGAEAFF. The CDR3 nucleotides read TGTGCCAGCAGTTACTACGGGGCTGAAGCTTTCTTT.

The chain employs TRBV18 and TRBJ2-6; D not certain. In germline, CDR1 is KGHSH, CDR2 LQKENI. This CDR3 is 19 amino acids long. Trimming stripped 3 bases from V and 1 base from J, with 19 bases between. DNA for the CDR3: TGTGCCAGCTCACCCTTAGACGGACCCTTAGAATCTGGGGCCAACGTCCTGACTTTC. Its protein is CASSPLDGPLESGANVLTF.